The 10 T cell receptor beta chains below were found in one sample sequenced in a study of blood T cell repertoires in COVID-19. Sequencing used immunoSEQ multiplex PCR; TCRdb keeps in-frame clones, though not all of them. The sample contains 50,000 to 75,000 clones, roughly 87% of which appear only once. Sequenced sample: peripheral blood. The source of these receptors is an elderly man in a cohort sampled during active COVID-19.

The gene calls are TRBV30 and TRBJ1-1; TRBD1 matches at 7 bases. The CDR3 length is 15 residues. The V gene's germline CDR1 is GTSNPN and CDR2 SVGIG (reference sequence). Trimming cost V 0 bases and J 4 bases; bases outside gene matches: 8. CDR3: CAWSVGQTRGTEAFF. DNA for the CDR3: TGTGCCTGGAGTGTGGGACAGACCAGGGGCACTGAAGCTTTCTTT.

Here the CDR3 reads CASSVQGRSYEQYF. DNA of the CDR3: TGCGCCAGCAGTGTACAGGGTAGGTCCTACGAGCAGTACTTC. V gene TRBV10-2 combines with J gene TRBJ2-7; perhaps TRBD1 as D (6 bases). CDR3 length: 14 amino acids. The V end lost 4 bases, the J end lost 1 base, and 11 bases lay between the germline ends. The germline V gene has CDR1 WSHSY and CDR2 SAAADI.

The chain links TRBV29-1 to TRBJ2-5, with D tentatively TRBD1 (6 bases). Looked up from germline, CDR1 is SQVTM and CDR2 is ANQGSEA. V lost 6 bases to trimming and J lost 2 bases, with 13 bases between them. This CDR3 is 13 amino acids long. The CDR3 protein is CSVRDIKQETQYF. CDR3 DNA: TGCAGCGTCAGGGACATCAAGCAAGAGACCCAGTACTTC.

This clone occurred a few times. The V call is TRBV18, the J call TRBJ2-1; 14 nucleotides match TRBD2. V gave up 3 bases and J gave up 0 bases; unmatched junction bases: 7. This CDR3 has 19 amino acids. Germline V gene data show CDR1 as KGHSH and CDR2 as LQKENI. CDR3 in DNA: TGTGCCAGCTCACCGGGACTAGCGGGGGAACTCAGCTCCTACAATGAGCAGTTCTTC. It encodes CASSPGLAGELSSYNEQFF.

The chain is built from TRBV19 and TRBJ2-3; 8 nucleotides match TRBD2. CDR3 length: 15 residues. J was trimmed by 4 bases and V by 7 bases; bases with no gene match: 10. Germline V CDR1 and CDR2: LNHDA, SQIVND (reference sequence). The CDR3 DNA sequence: TGTGCCAGTACTCAAGCGGGGGCCATCCCAGATACGCAGTATTTT. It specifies CASTQAGAIPDTQYF. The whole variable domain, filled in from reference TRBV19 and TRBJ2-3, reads DGGITQSPKYLFRKEGQNVTLSCEQNLNHDAMYWYRQDPGQGLRLIYYSQIVNDFQKGDIAEGYSVSREKKESFPLTVTSAQKNPTAFYLCASTQAGAIPDTQYFGPGTRLTVL.

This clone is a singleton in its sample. CDR3 loop: CASSPRPSGSYNEQFF. The CDR3 DNA reads as TGTGCCAGCAGCCCGCGCCCTAGCGGATCCTACAATGAGCAGTTCTTC. This chain joins TRBV11-3 and TRBJ2-1; the match to TRBD2 covers 7 bases. CDR1 and CDR2 (germline): SGHNT, YENEEA. The CDR3 contains 16 residues. The V gene end was trimmed by 5 bases and the J gene end by 1 base; junction bases not matched to a gene: 8.

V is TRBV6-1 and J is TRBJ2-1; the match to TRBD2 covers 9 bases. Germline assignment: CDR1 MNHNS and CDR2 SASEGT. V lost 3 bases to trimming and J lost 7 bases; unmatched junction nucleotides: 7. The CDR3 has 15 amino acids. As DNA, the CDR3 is TGTGCCAGCAGTGACCTCGCGGGAGGGTGGAATGAGCAGTTCTTC. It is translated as CASSDLAGGWNEQFF.

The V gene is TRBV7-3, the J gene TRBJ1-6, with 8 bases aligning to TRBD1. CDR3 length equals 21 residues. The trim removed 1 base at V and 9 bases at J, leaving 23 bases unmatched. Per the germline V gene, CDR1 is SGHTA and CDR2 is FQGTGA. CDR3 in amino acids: CASSLNMRLRAGGGRPSPLHF. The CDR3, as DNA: TGTGCCAGCAGCTTAAATATGAGACTGAGGGCAGGGGGCGGCCGACCTTCACCCCTCCACTTT.

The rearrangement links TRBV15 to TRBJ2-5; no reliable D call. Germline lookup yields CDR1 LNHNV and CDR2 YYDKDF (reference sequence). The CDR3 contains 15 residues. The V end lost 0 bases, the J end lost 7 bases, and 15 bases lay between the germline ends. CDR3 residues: CATSRDVSVVGTQYF. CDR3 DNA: TGTGCCACCAGCAGAGATGTCAGCGTCGTGGGGACCCAGTACTTC.

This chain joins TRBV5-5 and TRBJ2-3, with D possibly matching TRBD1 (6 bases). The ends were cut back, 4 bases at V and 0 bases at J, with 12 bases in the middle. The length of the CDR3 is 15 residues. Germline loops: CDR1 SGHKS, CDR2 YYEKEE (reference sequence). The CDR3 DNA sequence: TGTGCCAGCAGCACTGGACAGTTTAGCACAGATACGCAGTATTTT. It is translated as CASSTGQFSTDTQYF.